This TCR beta chain was profiled in a study of Graves' ophthalmopathy and Graves' hyperthyroidism. Study as a whole: If no ophthalmopathy appeared within 18 months of follow-up, hyperthyroidism was termed stable. Study-wide results and limits: Ophthalmopathy cases were distinguished from stable hyperthyroidism by a 13-signature model, reaching 85% to 90% sensitivity and around 77% specificity.

For this clonotype: Its antigen is not known.

Trimming stripped 1 base from V and 1 base from J, with 8 bases between. The CDR3 spans 16 residues. Germline CDR1 reads SGHDN; CDR2 reads FVKESK. Uncontrolled infections, other autoimmune diseases, pregnancy or lactation barred patients from enrollment. Amplification of TCR beta CDR3 regions used RNA transcripts. In the first round, RT-PCR was carried out with HTBI primers, and a multiplex PCR formed the second round. TCRdb passed the multiplex PCR reads through MiXCR, listing each CDR3 protein once. The sample lists over a million distinct CDR3 sequences, 36% seen once, with around 10% in the top ten.

This clonotype was obtained from an adult man with Graves' hyperthyroidism. The rearrangement joins TRBV14 to TRBJ2-6; possible D gene TRBD1, 6 bases. The specimen was peripheral blood or thyroid tissue (not recorded which). CDR3 amino acids: CASSQAGTSGANVLTF. Written as DNA, the CDR3 is TGTGCCAGCAGCCAAGCTGGGACATCTGGGGCCAACGTCCTGACTTTC.